The next 15 T cell receptor beta chains were all read from a single sample in a study of radiotherapy plus CTLA-4 blockade in lung cancer. The repertoire was sequenced with immunoSEQ multiplex PCR; TCRdb's copy has only in-frame clones and lacks some. In the table there are around 24,000 clones, 73% of which are singletons. The starting material was peripheral blood, obtained from a patient treated with radiotherapy plus ipilimumab. These receptors were taken from a human donor with non-small cell lung cancer who had stable disease on radiotherapy plus ipilimumab.

This clone was counted only a few times. This chain connects TRBV27 to TRBJ2-7; D may correspond to TRBD1 or TRBD2 (7 bases each). Trimming removed 9 bases from V and 1 base from J, with 25 bases in between. The CDR3 is 17 amino acids. Looked up from germline, CDR1 is MNHEY and CDR2 is SMNVEV (reference sequence). CDR3 bases: TGTGCCAGGAGACAGGGCAAGGGCGGGAGCCAGTCCTACGAGCAGTACTTC. Translating it yields CARRQGKGGSQSYEQYF.

This clone was found a few times. The chain employs TRBV28 and TRBJ2-3; either TRBD1 or TRBD2 may supply D (6 bases each). The CDR3 runs 17 residues. CDR1 is MDHEN, CDR2 SYDVKM, per germline. Trimming took 6 bases from V and 4 from J, leaving 23 bases between them. The CDR3, as DNA: TGTGCCAGCAGGCCTGGAGGACCCGAGGGGGGCGCAGATACGCAGTATTTT. Its protein is CASRPGGPEGGADTQYF.

The chain carries TRBV14 and TRBJ2-2; D is perhaps TRBD2 (5 bases). Trimming stripped 4 bases from V and 0 bases from J, with 6 bases between. The CDR3 totals 14 residues. Germline CDR1 and CDR2: SGHDN and FVKESK. CDR3 DNA sequence: TGTGCCAGCAGCCGCGGGTCGAACACCGGGGAGCTGTTTTTT. It codes for CASSRGSNTGELFF.

This clone occurred once. The V gene is TRBV9, the J gene TRBJ2-3; D remains unclear. Trimming shortened V by 0 bases and J by 1 base, and 3 bases separated the two germline ends. From germline, CDR1 is SGDLS and CDR2 YYNGEE. The CDR3 is made up of 13 amino acids. For the CDR3, the DNA is TGTGCCAGCAGCGTAGGGGGCACAGATACGCAGTATTTT. Its translation: CASSVGGTDTQYF.

The rearrangement links TRBV27 to TRBJ2-4, with a tentative D call TRBD2 (5 bases). Germline V gene lookup returns CDR1 MNHEY and CDR2 SMNVEV (reference sequence). The CDR3 is 14 residues long. Trimming shortened V by 0 bases and J by 8 bases, and 11 bases separated the two germline ends. CDR3 in amino acids: CASSLSPKGDIQYF. The CDR3 DNA is TGTGCCAGCAGTTTATCCCCCAAGGGAGACATTCAGTACTTC.

V usage is TRBV5-1 and J usage is TRBJ2-6; 10 nucleotides line up with TRBD1. The CDR3 is made up of 17 amino acids. V shed 4 bases, J shed 4 bases, and the junction held 8 bases outside the gene matches. Germline V lookup: CDR1 SGHRS, CDR2 YFSETQ. The CDR3 sequence: CASSLTGGASGANVLTF. CDR3 sequence (DNA): TGCGCCAGCAGCCTGACAGGGGGCGCATCGGGGGCCAACGTCCTGACTTTC. The full variable domain, rest sourced from reference TRBV5-1 and TRBJ2-6, is KAGVTQTPRYLIKTRGQQVTLSCSPISGHRSVSWYQQTPGQGLQFLFEYFSETQRNKGNFPGRFSGRQFSNSRSEMNVSTLELGDSALYLCASSLTGGASGANVLTFGAGSRLTVL.

The V gene is TRBV7-2, the J gene TRBJ2-5, with D unresolved. This CDR3 contains 12 residues. Germline V gives CDR1 SGHTA, CDR2 FQGNSA. V was trimmed by 7 bases and J by 5 bases, leaving 11 bases between them. The CDR3 reads CASTPTRETQYF. For the CDR3, the DNA is TGTGCCAGCACCCCCACACGGGAGACCCAGTACTTC.

Only a few counts were recorded for this clone. The chain combines TRBV4-3 with TRBJ2-3; D uncertain. The CDR3 contains 14 residues. Looked up from germline, CDR1 is LGHNA and CDR2 is YSLEER. The V end lost 4 bases, the J end lost 4 bases, and 12 bases lay between the germline ends. The CDR3 sequence: CASSRNRGPDTQYF. The DNA for the CDR3 is TGCGCCAGCAGCCGGAACAGAGGTCCAGATACGCAGTATTTT.

The chain recombines TRBV5-1 with TRBJ1-4; D gene ambiguous. From germline, CDR1 is SGHRS and CDR2 YFSETQ. V was shortened by 1 base and J by 8 bases, with 12 bases between the two germline ends. The CDR3 spans 14 residues. The CDR3 coding sequence is TGCGCCAGCAGCTTGAGGCAGTACGGAGAAAAACTGTTTTTT. It specifies CASSLRQYGEKLFF.

This chain links TRBV5-6 with TRBJ1-2, with unresolved D. The CDR3 contains 15 residues. V lost 4 bases, J lost 5 bases, and 18 bases lay in between. CDR1 is SGHDT and CDR2 is YYEEEE in the germline V gene. The CDR3 DNA sequence: TGTGCCAGCAGCCGGGGAGGCAGCTGGCCTTATGGCTACACCTTC. This encodes CASSRGGSWPYGYTF.

The V and J genes are TRBV14 and TRBJ2-7, with TRBD1 matching 9 bases. J lost 1 base, V lost 4 bases, and 5 bases had no gene match. The CDR3 length is 15 residues. Germline CDR1 is SGHDN and CDR2 is FVKESK. The CDR3 loop reads CASSLPGQGSYEQYF. The CDR3, as DNA: TGTGCCAGCAGCCTCCCGGGACAGGGTTCCTACGAGCAGTACTTC. The whole variable domain, filled in from reference TRBV14 and TRBJ2-7, reads EAGVTQFPSHSVIEKGQTVTLRCDPISGHDNLYWYRRVMGKEIKFLLHFVKESKQDESGMPNNRFLAERTGGTYSTLKVQPAELEDSGVYFCASSLPGQGSYEQYFGPGTRLTVT.

J is TRBJ1-2 and V is TRBV7-9; weak D call: TRBD1 (6 bases). Germline CDR1 SEHNR, CDR2 FQNEAQ (reference sequence). This CDR3 has 13 residues. V lost 7 bases to trimming and J lost 6 bases, with 15 bases between them. In nucleotides, the CDR3 is TGTGCCAGCATCCCAACAGGGATCAATGGCTACACCTTC. Amino acids: CASIPTGINGYTF.

The rearrangement links TRBV5-1 to TRBJ1-4; D is possibly TRBD1 (5 bases). With 7 bases removed from V and 0 bases from J, the gap between germline ends came to 13 bases. The CDR3 has 15 amino acids. From germline, CDR1 is SGHRS and CDR2 YFSETQ. This chain's CDR3 is CASWQGGPTNEKLFF. The DNA of the CDR3 is TGCGCCAGCTGGCAGGGCGGTCCAACTAATGAAAAACTGTTTTTT.

The rearrangement links TRBV7-8 to TRBJ2-2; 10 bases map to TRBD2. The CDR3 sequence is 15 residues long. J gave up 4 bases and V 6 bases, and 5 bases lay outside the gene matches. Per germline, CDR1 SGHVS and CDR2 FQNEAQ. The CDR3 loop reads CASSRGLATTGELFF. The CDR3, as DNA: TGTGCCAGCAGTCGGGGACTAGCGACCACCGGGGAGCTGTTTTTT.

This clone was counted a single time. The gene calls are TRBV4-3 and TRBJ2-5, with D perhaps assigned TRBD1 or TRBD2 (5 bases each). Trimming left V 4 bases short and J 5 bases short, with 17 bases between. The CDR3 runs 15 residues. CDR1 and CDR2 from the germline V gene are LGHNA and YSLEER. CDR3 in DNA: TGCGCCAGCAGCCCCACCGGGGTAGGGACGGAGACCCAGTACTTC. This gives the protein CASSPTGVGTETQYF.